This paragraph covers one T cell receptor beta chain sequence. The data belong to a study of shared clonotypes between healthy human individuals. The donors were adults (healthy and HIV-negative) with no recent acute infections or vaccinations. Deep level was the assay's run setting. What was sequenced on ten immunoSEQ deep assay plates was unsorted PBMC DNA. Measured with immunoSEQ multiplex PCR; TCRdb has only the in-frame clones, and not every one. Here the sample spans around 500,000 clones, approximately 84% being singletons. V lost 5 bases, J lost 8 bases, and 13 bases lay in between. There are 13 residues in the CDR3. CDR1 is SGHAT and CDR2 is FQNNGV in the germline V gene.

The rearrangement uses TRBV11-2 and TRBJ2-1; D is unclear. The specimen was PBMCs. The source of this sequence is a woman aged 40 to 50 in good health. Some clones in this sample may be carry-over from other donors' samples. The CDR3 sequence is CASSPEIAHEQFF. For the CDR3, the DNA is TGTGCCAGCAGCCCTGAAATCGCTCATGAGCAGTTCTTC.